The rows below give T cell receptor beta chains drawn from one sample of a study of cytomegalovirus exposure and HLA in healthy donors. Sequencing was performed with immunoSEQ multiplex PCR; in TCRdb, only in-frame clones are kept and a portion is missing. In the table there are approximately 110,000 clones, 12% of which are singletons. Source material: PBMCs. The receptors derive from a man aged 40-49 years in good health and CMV-seropositive. The CDR3 runs from the conserved cysteine through the conserved F or W. D genes are given only for firm matches. The size field is filled for only some rows; it gives once, few, many or a size class.

j_call: TRBJ1-2; d_call: TRBD1; clone_size: .; v_call: TRBV4-1; cdr3_nt: TGCGCCAGCAGCCAGGAGCCGGGACAGGGGAACTATGGCTACACCTTC; cdr3_aa: CASSQEPGQGNYGYTF
j_call: TRBJ1-1; d_call: TRBD1; clone_size: few; v_call: TRBV7-9; cdr3_nt: TGTGCCAGCAGCTTAGGGACAGGGAGGGTTGGTGAAGCTTTCTTT; cdr3_aa: CASSLGTGRVGEAFF
j_call: TRBJ2-1; d_call: TRBD2; clone_size: .; v_call: TRBV5-1; cdr3_nt: TGCGCCAGCAGCCCGGGACTAGGTCGCAATGAGCAGTTCTTC; cdr3_aa: CASSPGLGRNEQFF
j_call: TRBJ2-7; d_call: TRBD1; clone_size: .; v_call: TRBV19; cdr3_nt: TGTGCCAGTAGTGACCGAGGGACAGGGGGCTTGTACTTC; cdr3_aa: CASSDRGTGGLYF
j_call: TRBJ2-2; d_call: TRBD1; clone_size: few; v_call: TRBV6-5; cdr3_nt: TGTGCCAGCAGTTCCAGGGGGCCGGTCGGGGAGCTGTTTTTT; cdr3_aa: CASSSRGPVGELFF
j_call: TRBJ2-2; d_call: .; clone_size: few; v_call: TRBV30; cdr3_nt: TGTGCCTGGAGACTCCCCCATAGAGACACCGGGGAGCTGTTTTTT; cdr3_aa: CAWRLPHRDTGELFF
j_call: TRBJ2-2; d_call: .; clone_size: few; v_call: TRBV7-2; cdr3_nt: TGTGCCAGCAGCTTAGCCCAAAACGGGGAGCTGTTTTTT; cdr3_aa: CASSLAQNGELFF
j_call: TRBJ2-1; d_call: .; clone_size: .; v_call: TRBV6-1; cdr3_nt: TGTGCCAGCAGTGAAGCTGGGGAGAACAATGAGCAGTTCTTC; cdr3_aa: CASSEAGENNEQFF
j_call: TRBJ2-7; d_call: .; clone_size: .; v_call: TRBV6-6; cdr3_nt: TGTGCCAGCAGGACAAGCGGGTTGGAGTCCTACGAGCAGTACTTC; cdr3_aa: CASRTSGLESYEQYF
j_call: TRBJ1-1; d_call: TRBD1; clone_size: .; v_call: TRBV5-1; cdr3_nt: TGCGCCAGCAGCTCTGGACAGGGGGGCACTGAAGCTTTCTTT; cdr3_aa: CASSSGQGGTEAFF
j_call: TRBJ2-5; d_call: .; clone_size: few; v_call: TRBV9; cdr3_nt: TGTGCCAGCAGCGGACCTAGGGGCGGCGACCAAGAGACCCAGTACTTC; cdr3_aa: CASSGPRGGDQETQYF
j_call: TRBJ2-3; d_call: .; clone_size: few; v_call: TRBV29-1; cdr3_nt: TGCAGCGTTGGTGGTGGTCAGGGCAGCACAGATACGCAGTATTTT; cdr3_aa: CSVGGGQGSTDTQYF
j_call: TRBJ2-7; d_call: .; clone_size: few; v_call: TRBV6-1; cdr3_nt: TGTGCAAGCAGTGAGGGGACTTACGAGCAGTACTTC; cdr3_aa: CASSEGTYEQYF
j_call: TRBJ2-7; d_call: .; clone_size: few; v_call: TRBV5-1; cdr3_nt: TGCGCCAGCAGCGTAAGGGGTTACGAGCAGTACTTC; cdr3_aa: CASSVRGYEQYF
j_call: TRBJ2-3; d_call: TRBD2; clone_size: few; v_call: TRBV5-4; cdr3_nt: TGTGCCAGCAGCCCCCGGTCGGGACTAGGCACAGATACGCAGTATTTT; cdr3_aa: CASSPRSGLGTDTQYF
j_call: TRBJ2-2; d_call: .; clone_size: few; v_call: TRBV7-8; cdr3_nt: TGTGCCAGCAGCTTAGCGGAGGGCCCCGGGGAGCTGTTTTTT; cdr3_aa: CASSLAEGPGELFF
j_call: TRBJ2-1; d_call: TRBD2; clone_size: .; v_call: TRBV6-4; cdr3_nt: TGTGCCAGCAGTGTCCGGGGGGGGCGGGATGAGCAGTTCTTC; cdr3_aa: CASSVRGGRDEQFF
j_call: TRBJ1-4; d_call: TRBD1; clone_size: .; v_call: TRBV7-6; cdr3_nt: TGTGCCAGCAGCTTAGTCCGGGACAGGGATGAAAAACTGTTTTTT; cdr3_aa: CASSLVRDRDEKLFF
j_call: TRBJ2-1; d_call: .; clone_size: few; v_call: TRBV6-5; cdr3_nt: TGTGCCAGCAGTTACTCCTGGGGACTCCTAAATGAGCAGTTCTTC; cdr3_aa: CASSYSWGLLNEQFF
j_call: TRBJ2-3; d_call: TRBD1; clone_size: few; v_call: TRBV19; cdr3_nt: TGTGCCAGTAGTGGGGACAGATACACAGATACGCAGTATTTT; cdr3_aa: CASSGDRYTDTQYF
j_call: TRBJ2-1; d_call: TRBD2; clone_size: .; v_call: TRBV5-1; cdr3_nt: TGCGCCAGCAGCATTATAGCGGGAGTGACAAATGAGCAGTTCTTC; cdr3_aa: CASSIIAGVTNEQFF
j_call: TRBJ2-1; d_call: TRBD2; clone_size: .; v_call: TRBV9; cdr3_nt: TGTGCCAGCAGCCCCGGGGGGTCTAGCGGGTACAATGAGCAGTTCTTC; cdr3_aa: CASSPGGSSGYNEQFF
j_call: TRBJ1-2; d_call: .; clone_size: few; v_call: TRBV6-5; cdr3_nt: TGTGCCAGCAGGGCGGGGACCTACTATGGCTACACCTTC; cdr3_aa: CASRAGTYYGYTF
j_call: TRBJ2-3; d_call: TRBD2; clone_size: .; v_call: TRBV18; cdr3_nt: TGTGCCAGCTCACCAACGCGGGGGAGTGCAGATACGCAGTATTTT; cdr3_aa: CASSPTRGSADTQYF
j_call: TRBJ1-5; d_call: .; clone_size: few; v_call: TRBV6-1; cdr3_nt: TGTGCCAGCAGTGAAGGACAGAGCTATATCGGCAATCAGCCCCAGCATTTT; cdr3_aa: CASSEGQSYIGNQPQHF
j_call: TRBJ2-3; d_call: TRBD1; clone_size: few; v_call: TRBV29-1; cdr3_nt: TGCAGCGTTGAATACAGGGGCGCAGATACGCAGTATTTT; cdr3_aa: CSVEYRGADTQYF
j_call: TRBJ2-3; d_call: .; clone_size: .; v_call: TRBV11-3; cdr3_nt: TGTGCCAGCAGCTCCGGACAGAGCACAGATACGCAGTATTTT; cdr3_aa: CASSSGQSTDTQYF
j_call: TRBJ2-5; d_call: TRBD1; clone_size: few; v_call: TRBV7-9; cdr3_nt: TGTGCCAGCAGCCCCGGACAGGGTACTGAGACCCAGTACTTC; cdr3_aa: CASSPGQGTETQYF
j_call: TRBJ2-1; d_call: TRBD1; clone_size: once; v_call: TRBV12-5; cdr3_nt: TGTGCTAGTGGTTCGAGGACAGGGTGGGATGAGCAGTTCTTC; cdr3_aa: CASGSRTGWDEQFF
j_call: TRBJ1-2; d_call: .; clone_size: .; v_call: TRBV6-5; cdr3_nt: TGTGCCAGCATGCAGGGCTCGGAAGGCTACACCTTC; cdr3_aa: CASMQGSEGYTF
j_call: TRBJ2-1; d_call: .; clone_size: .; v_call: TRBV30; cdr3_nt: TGTGCCTTAAATAGACAGACGCCGATTGAGCAGTTCTTC; cdr3_aa: CALNRQTPIEQFF
j_call: TRBJ1-1; d_call: .; clone_size: .; v_call: TRBV5-4; cdr3_nt: TGTGCCAGCAGCGGCGCGGGGAAGACTGAAGCTTTCTTT; cdr3_aa: CASSGAGKTEAFF
j_call: TRBJ2-3; d_call: TRBD2; clone_size: few; v_call: TRBV7-8; cdr3_nt: TGTGCCAGCAGCCCACGCCCGCCTCGGGACCTGCGGGGGTTTGGAGATACGCAGTATTTT; cdr3_aa: CASSPRPPRDLRGFGDTQYF
j_call: TRBJ1-2; d_call: TRBD1; clone_size: .; v_call: TRBV7-2; cdr3_nt: TGTGCCAGCAGCTTAGTGGGACAGCCTAAATATGGCTACACCTTC; cdr3_aa: CASSLVGQPKYGYTF
j_call: TRBJ2-1; d_call: .; clone_size: few; v_call: TRBV9; cdr3_nt: TGTGCCAGCAGCGTAGGGGGCCCGTCCAACAATGAGCAGTTCTTC; cdr3_aa: CASSVGGPSNNEQFF
j_call: TRBJ1-1; d_call: TRBD1; clone_size: .; v_call: TRBV29-1; cdr3_nt: TGCAGCGTTGAAGATCCGGGACAGCCCGGGTTTGAAGCTTTCTTT; cdr3_aa: CSVEDPGQPGFEAFF
j_call: TRBJ2-3; d_call: .; clone_size: .; v_call: TRBV2; cdr3_nt: TGTGCCAGCAGTCCCGGAGTCCAGGGGCCAGATACGCAGTATTTT; cdr3_aa: CASSPGVQGPDTQYF
j_call: TRBJ1-2; d_call: TRBD1; clone_size: few; v_call: TRBV11-2; cdr3_nt: TGTGCCAGCAGCTTAGGAAGGGACAGCTCTGATGGCTACACCTTC; cdr3_aa: CASSLGRDSSDGYTF
j_call: TRBJ2-7; d_call: TRBD2; clone_size: .; v_call: TRBV7-9; cdr3_nt: TGTGCCAGCAGCTTAGGGGAGGGTTCGAGGGAGCAGTACTTC; cdr3_aa: CASSLGEGSREQYF
j_call: TRBJ2-1; d_call: TRBD2; clone_size: few; v_call: TRBV7-9; cdr3_nt: TGTGCCAGCAGCGCGGGACTAGCGGGTGAGCAGTTCTTC; cdr3_aa: CASSAGLAGEQFF
j_call: TRBJ2-7; d_call: TRBD2; clone_size: few; v_call: TRBV28; cdr3_nt: TGTGCCAGCAGCTTCACTAGCGGGGCCGCCTACGAGCAGTACTTC; cdr3_aa: CASSFTSGAAYEQYF
j_call: TRBJ1-5; d_call: .; clone_size: .; v_call: TRBV2; cdr3_nt: TGTGCCAGCAGTATTCGGGTCAGCAATCAGCCCCAGCATTTT; cdr3_aa: CASSIRVSNQPQHF
j_call: TRBJ1-4; d_call: .; clone_size: .; v_call: TRBV9; cdr3_nt: TGTGCCAGCAGCGTACAGGAAACTAATGAAAAACTGTTTTTT; cdr3_aa: CASSVQETNEKLFF
j_call: TRBJ1-2; d_call: .; clone_size: few; v_call: TRBV5-6; cdr3_nt: TGTGCCAGCAGCTTGGTCCTACCGAGTCCGGTTAACTATGGCTACACCTTC; cdr3_aa: CASSLVLPSPVNYGYTF
j_call: TRBJ2-2; d_call: TRBD2; clone_size: .; v_call: TRBV11-2; cdr3_nt: TGTGCCAGCAGCTTACGGGGGGTAGACACCGGGGAGCTGTTTTTT; cdr3_aa: CASSLRGVDTGELFF
j_call: TRBJ1-4; d_call: TRBD1; clone_size: .; v_call: TRBV5-1; cdr3_nt: TGCGCCAGCAGCTTGGAGGTTTCAGGGGGGACTGAAAAACTGTTTTTT; cdr3_aa: CASSLEVSGGTEKLFF
j_call: TRBJ1-2; d_call: .; clone_size: .; v_call: TRBV18; cdr3_nt: TGTGCCAGCTCCCCTTGTTGGGGCTGTGGCTACACCTTC; cdr3_aa: CASSPCWGCGYTF
j_call: TRBJ2-7; d_call: TRBD1; clone_size: .; v_call: TRBV7-2; cdr3_nt: TGTGCCAGCAGCCTCAACCGGGACAGGGGATTATATGAGCAGTACTTC; cdr3_aa: CASSLNRDRGLYEQYF
j_call: TRBJ2-1; d_call: .; clone_size: few; v_call: TRBV19; cdr3_nt: TGTGCCAGTAGTAATCTAGCGAGCTCCTACAATGAGCAGTTCTTC; cdr3_aa: CASSNLASSYNEQFF
j_call: TRBJ2-5; d_call: TRBD2; clone_size: .; v_call: TRBV9; cdr3_nt: TGTGCCAGCAGCGTAGGGGGACTAGCGGGAGAGACCCAGTACTTC; cdr3_aa: CASSVGGLAGETQYF
j_call: TRBJ1-2; d_call: TRBD1; clone_size: few; v_call: TRBV5-4; cdr3_nt: TGTGCCAGCAGCTTGAACAGGGGGGATTATGGCTACACCTTC; cdr3_aa: CASSLNRGDYGYTF
j_call: TRBJ1-1; d_call: .; clone_size: .; v_call: TRBV5-1; cdr3_nt: TGCGCCAGCAGCTTCACCTCGACAGGCGTGAACACTGAAGCTTTCTTT; cdr3_aa: CASSFTSTGVNTEAFF
j_call: TRBJ1-1; d_call: .; clone_size: .; v_call: TRBV7-9; cdr3_nt: TGTGCCAGCAGCTTGGGGCAGAACACTGAAGCTTTCTTT; cdr3_aa: CASSLGQNTEAFF